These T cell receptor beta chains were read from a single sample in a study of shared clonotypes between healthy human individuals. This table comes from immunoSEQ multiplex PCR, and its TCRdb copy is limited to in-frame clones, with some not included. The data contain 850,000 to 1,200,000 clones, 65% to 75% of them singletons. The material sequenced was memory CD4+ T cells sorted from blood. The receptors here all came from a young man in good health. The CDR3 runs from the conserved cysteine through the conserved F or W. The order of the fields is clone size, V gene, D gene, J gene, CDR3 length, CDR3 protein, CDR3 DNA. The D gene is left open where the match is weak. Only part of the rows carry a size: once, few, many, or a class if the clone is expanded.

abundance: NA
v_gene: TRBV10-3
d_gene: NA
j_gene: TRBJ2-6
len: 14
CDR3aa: CAISVGGGANVLTF
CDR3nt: TGTGCCATCAGTGTTGGGGGTGGGGCCAACGTCCTGACTTTC

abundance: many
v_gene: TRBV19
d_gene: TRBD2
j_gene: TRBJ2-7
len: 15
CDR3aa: CASSTTSARLYEQYF
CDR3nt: TGTGCCAGTAGTACGACTAGCGCCAGACTCTACGAGCAGTACTTC

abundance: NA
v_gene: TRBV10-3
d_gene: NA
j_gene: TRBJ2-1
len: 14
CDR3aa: CAISGAGSYNEQFF
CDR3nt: TGTGCCATCAGTGGGGCAGGGTCCTACAATGAGCAGTTCTTC

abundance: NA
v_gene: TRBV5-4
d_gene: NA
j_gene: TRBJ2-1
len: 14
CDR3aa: CASSLMGSYNEQFF
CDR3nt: TGTGCCAGCAGCTTGATGGGTTCCTACAATGAGCAGTTCTTC

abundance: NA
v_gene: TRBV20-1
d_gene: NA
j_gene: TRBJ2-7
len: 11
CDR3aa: CSVGRGREQYF
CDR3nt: TGCAGTGTGGGGCGGGGTAGGGAGCAGTACTTC

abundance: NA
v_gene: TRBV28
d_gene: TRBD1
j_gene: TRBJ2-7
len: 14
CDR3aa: CASSSGTGVSEQYF
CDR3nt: TGTGCCAGCAGTTCCGGGACAGGGGTTTCCGAGCAGTACTTC

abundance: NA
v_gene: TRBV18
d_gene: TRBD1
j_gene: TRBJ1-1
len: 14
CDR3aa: CASSPAQGEAEAFF
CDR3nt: TGTGCCAGCTCACCCGCCCAGGGGGAGGCTGAAGCTTTCTTT

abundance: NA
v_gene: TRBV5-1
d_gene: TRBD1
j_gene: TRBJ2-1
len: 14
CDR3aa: CASKKGASGNEQFF
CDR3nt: TGCGCCAGCAAAAAGGGGGCCTCGGGGAATGAGCAGTTCTTC

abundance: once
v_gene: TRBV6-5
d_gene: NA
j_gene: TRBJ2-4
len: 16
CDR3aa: CASSYSRNPTRDIQYF
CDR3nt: TGTGCCAGCAGTTACTCGAGAAATCCGACACGGGACATTCAGTACTTC

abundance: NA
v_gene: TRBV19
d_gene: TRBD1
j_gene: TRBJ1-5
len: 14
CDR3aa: CASRATGSNQPQHF
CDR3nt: TGTGCCAGTAGGGCGACAGGGAGCAATCAGCCCCAGCATTTT

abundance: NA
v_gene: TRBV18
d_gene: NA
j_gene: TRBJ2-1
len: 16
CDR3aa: CASSPPGGSVYNEQFF
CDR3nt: TGTGCCAGCTCACCACCGGGAGGCTCGGTCTACAATGAGCAGTTCTTC

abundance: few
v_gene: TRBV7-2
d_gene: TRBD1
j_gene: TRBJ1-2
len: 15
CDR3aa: CASSARDRETDGYTF
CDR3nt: TGTGCCAGCAGCGCCCGGGACAGGGAAACGGATGGCTACACCTTC

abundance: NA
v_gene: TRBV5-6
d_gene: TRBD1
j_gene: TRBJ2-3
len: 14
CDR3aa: CASSSGTVGDTQYF
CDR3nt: TGTGCCAGCAGCTCTGGGACAGTAGGAGATACGCAGTATTTT

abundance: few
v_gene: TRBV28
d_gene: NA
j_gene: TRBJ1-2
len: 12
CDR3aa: CASREGVYGYTF
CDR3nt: TGTGCCAGCAGGGAAGGGGTCTATGGCTACACCTTC

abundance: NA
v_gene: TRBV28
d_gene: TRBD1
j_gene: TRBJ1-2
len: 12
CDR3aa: CASRGGGYGYTF
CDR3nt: TGTGCCAGCCGAGGGGGCGGGTATGGCTACACCTTC

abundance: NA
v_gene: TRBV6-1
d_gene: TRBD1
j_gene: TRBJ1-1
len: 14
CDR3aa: CASRSQGARTEAFF
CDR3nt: TGTGCCAGCAGATCACAGGGGGCCCGGACTGAAGCTTTCTTT

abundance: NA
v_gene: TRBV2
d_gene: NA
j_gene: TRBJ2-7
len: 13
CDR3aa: CASRSTGLGEQYF
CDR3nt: TGTGCCAGCAGGTCAACAGGTCTCGGCGAGCAGTACTTC

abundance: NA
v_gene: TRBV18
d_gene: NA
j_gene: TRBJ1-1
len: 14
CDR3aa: CASSPLGGSTEAFF
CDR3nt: TGTGCCAGCTCACCACTCGGAGGGAGTACTGAAGCTTTCTTT

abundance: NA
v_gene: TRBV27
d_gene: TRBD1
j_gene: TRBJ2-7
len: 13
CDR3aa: CASRLDRGYEQYF
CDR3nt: TGTGCCAGCAGGCTGGACAGGGGATACGAGCAGTACTTC

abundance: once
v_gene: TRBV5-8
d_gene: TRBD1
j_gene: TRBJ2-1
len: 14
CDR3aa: CASSFRDSYNEQFF
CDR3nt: TGTGCCAGCAGCTTTAGGGACAGTTACAATGAGCAGTTCTTC

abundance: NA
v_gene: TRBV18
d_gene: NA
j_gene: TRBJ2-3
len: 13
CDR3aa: CASSPSATDTQYF
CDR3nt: TGTGCCAGCTCACCCTCAGCCACAGATACGCAGTATTTT

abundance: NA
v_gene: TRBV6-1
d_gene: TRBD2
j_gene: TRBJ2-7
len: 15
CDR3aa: CASSGTSGFPYEQYF
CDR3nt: TGTGCCAGCAGTGGGACTAGCGGGTTCCCCTACGAGCAGTACTTC

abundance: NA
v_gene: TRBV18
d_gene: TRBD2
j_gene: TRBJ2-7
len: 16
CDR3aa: CASSPPAGGLSYEQYF
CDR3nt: TGTGCCAGCTCACCACCCGCGGGAGGGCTTTCCTACGAGCAGTACTTC

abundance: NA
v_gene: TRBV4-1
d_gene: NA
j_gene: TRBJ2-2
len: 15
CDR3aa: CASSPGLRGAGELFF
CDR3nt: TGCGCCAGCAGCCCGGGACTCAGGGGGGCCGGGGAGCTGTTTTTT

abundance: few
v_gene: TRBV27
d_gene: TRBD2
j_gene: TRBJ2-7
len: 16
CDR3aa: CASSPPGLAGGYEQYF
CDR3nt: TGTGCCAGCAGTCCCCCCGGACTAGCGGGAGGTTACGAGCAGTACTTC

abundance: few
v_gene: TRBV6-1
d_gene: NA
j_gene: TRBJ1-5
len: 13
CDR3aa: CASSEIVDRPQHF
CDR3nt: TGTGCCAGCAGTGAAATCGTGGATCGGCCCCAGCATTTT

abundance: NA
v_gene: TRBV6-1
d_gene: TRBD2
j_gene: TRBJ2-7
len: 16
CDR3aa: CASSDGGVSGSYEQYF
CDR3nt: TGTGCCAGCAGTGACGGCGGGGTTAGCGGGAGCTACGAGCAGTACTTC

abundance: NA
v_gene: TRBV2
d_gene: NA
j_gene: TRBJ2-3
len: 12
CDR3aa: CASTQEGDTQYF
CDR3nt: TGTGCCAGCACCCAAGAGGGGGATACGCAGTATTTT

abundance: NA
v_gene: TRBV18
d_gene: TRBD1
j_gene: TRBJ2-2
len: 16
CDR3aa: CASSPTGARNTGELFF
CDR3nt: TGTGCCAGCTCACCGACAGGGGCCCGGAACACCGGGGAGCTGTTTTTT

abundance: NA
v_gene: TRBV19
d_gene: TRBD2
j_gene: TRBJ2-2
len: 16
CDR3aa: CASGSTGLAGTGELFF
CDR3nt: TGTGCCAGTGGGTCTACGGGACTAGCGGGGACCGGGGAGCTGTTTTTT

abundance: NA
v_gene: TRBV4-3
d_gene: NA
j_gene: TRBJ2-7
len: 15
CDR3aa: CASSQEFLPFYEQYF
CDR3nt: TGCGCCAGCAGCCAAGAGTTTCTCCCCTTCTACGAGCAGTACTTC

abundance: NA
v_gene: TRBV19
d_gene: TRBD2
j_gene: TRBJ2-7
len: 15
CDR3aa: CASSILAGWTYEQYF
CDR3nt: TGTGCCAGTAGTATCCTAGCGGGATGGACCTACGAGCAGTACTTC

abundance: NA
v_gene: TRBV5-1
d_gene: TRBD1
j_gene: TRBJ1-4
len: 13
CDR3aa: CASSLDREEKLFF
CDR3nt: TGCGCCAGCAGCCTGGACAGGGAGGAAAAACTGTTTTTT

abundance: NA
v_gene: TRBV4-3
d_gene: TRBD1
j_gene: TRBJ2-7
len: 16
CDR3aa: CASSQALGTGAYEQYF
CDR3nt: TGCGCCAGCAGCCAAGCTTTGGGGACAGGGGCCTACGAGCAGTACTTC

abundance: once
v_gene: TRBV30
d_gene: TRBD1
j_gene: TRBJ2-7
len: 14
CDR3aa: CAWRRGQVSYEQYF
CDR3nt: TGTGCCTGGAGACGGGGACAGGTATCCTACGAGCAGTACTTC

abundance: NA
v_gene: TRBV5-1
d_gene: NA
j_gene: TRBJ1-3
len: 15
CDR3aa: CASSLGGYSGNTIYF
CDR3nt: TGCGCCAGCAGCTTGGGCGGATACTCTGGAAACACCATATATTTT

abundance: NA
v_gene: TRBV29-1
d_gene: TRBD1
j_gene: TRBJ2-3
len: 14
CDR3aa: CSLLLQGAVDTQYF
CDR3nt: TGCAGCCTTTTATTACAGGGGGCTGTAGATACGCAGTATTTT

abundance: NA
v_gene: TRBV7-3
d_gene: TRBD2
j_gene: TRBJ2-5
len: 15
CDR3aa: CASSLIAGSQETQYF
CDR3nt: TGTGCCAGCAGCTTAATAGCGGGGTCCCAAGAGACCCAGTACTTC